This T cell receptor (beta chain) originates from a study of cytomegalovirus exposure and HLA in healthy donors (TCRdb year 2017). Regarding the complete study: An earlier analysis of 587 of the donors reported about 260 Gb of sequence data and around 110 million unique TCR beta sequences obtained from some 200 million T cells. To predict cytomegalovirus infection status, the study brought together high-throughput TCR immunosequencing, statistical association of individual TCRs with disease status, and machine learning. Alongside the repertoire data, information on donor age, sex, ethnicity and CMV serostatus was compiled. Using immunosequencing, the study profiled T cell repertoires from around 670 subjects and related those repertoires to cytomegalovirus serostatus. In the later analysis, no new phenotypic data were used to find candidate immune exposures; instead, reliance was placed on TCR beta sequences and their occurrence across donors. Across around 400 genotyped donors of the cohort, an average of about 250,000 unique TCR beta nucleotide sequences per donor were sequenced, and roughly 17% of those sequences were non-productive. The study aimed to test whether signatures of past pathogen exposure could be identified by cataloging public T cell receptors. The genetic ancestry cluster associated with self-reported Caucasian donors included 80% to 90% of the 398 genotyped donors. Both class I and class II loci were covered by HLA typing, at four-digit resolution. An early release that covered 640 HLA-typed donors contained approximately 300 gigabases of sequencing data and around 85 million unique TCR sequences. An earlier analysis of some 600 of the donors applied high-throughput TCR beta sequencing to assess whether each TCR beta V gene segment acted as functional or pseudogenic. The number of donors typed differed by locus, with 629-630 for A, B, C, DRB1 and DQB1, about 500 for DQA1, about 610 for DPA1, and some 450 for DPB1. Every discovery cohort repertoire had been produced on one sequencing platform. In addition to the first cohort of 666 subjects, a separate validation cohort of around 110 different subjects was used. Because of strong linkage in the cohort, 5 or 6 DR-DQ haplotypes were treated as single units for association and clustering. To study patterns of TCR occurrence, a later analysis re-analyzed previously published TCR beta repertoires from more than 550 donors and added high-resolution HLA genotyping. In a later genetic analysis, genome-wide SNP genotypes for about three fifths of the roughly 670 donors were used, and that subset was treated as a discovery cohort.

Concerning this clone: Its antigen is still unknown.

Based on the germline V gene (reference sequence), the CDR1 and CDR2 sequences are LNHDA and SQIVND. From its cysteine to its phenylalanine, the CDR3 spans 16 amino acids. Just the 48-base CDR3 DNA is kept, in frame starting at base 1. The germline V and J ends show losses of 4 bases and 3 bases respectively, and no gene match explains 10 bases of the junction. The cohort consisted of fewer than 700 healthy bone marrow donors. Cohort members were all nominally healthy when sampled, although unrecorded immune exposures were likely present. The donor tested CMV seronegative and was one of the 352 seronegative cohort members. Each donor provided a peripheral blood sample, and peripheral blood mononuclear cells were used for TCR beta sequencing. Genomic DNA was extracted from the blood cell samples with the Qiagen DNeasy Blood Extraction Kit. The investigation overall reported the following: A later analysis associated about 18,000 TCR beta sequences with specific HLA alleles at a false discovery rate of 0.05. A further reported finding was that TCR beta sequences accurately predicted the HLA-A and HLA-B alleles for most subjects in the first cohort. A total of about 180 TCR beta chains were listed by the study as associated with cytomegalovirus. According to a later analysis, TCR association rates differed among HLA loci, with DRB1 alleles showing the most associated TCRs and HLA-C alleles showing the fewest. Because counts were too low, about 18 rarely observed V segments, including chromosome 9 orphons, were excluded from the earlier analysis of about 500 of the donors. A later genetic analysis associated a missense DCLRE1C variant with V-gene and J-gene trimming of TCR beta chains, and an independent cohort replicated the association. Three of the identified cytomegalovirus-associated TCR beta chains were confirmed in vitro to be specific for cytomegalovirus antigens. An earlier analysis of around 600 of the donors showed that most TCR beta V segments appeared in productive rearrangements either about 87% or about 30% of the time, which broadly matched IMGT annotations. Immune exposure information for the cohort was limited to CMV serostatus. Across donors, most TCR sequences were observed very rarely, whereas some public TCRs were present in many individuals. Several of the top co-occurrence clusters appeared to be linked to parvovirus B19, influenza, CMV and Epstein-Barr virus, according to a later analysis. In a later analysis, most CMV-associated TCR beta chains were found to appear HLA-restricted, with HLA associations seemingly driven largely by CMV exposure. Roughly uniform sequencing depth across donors was assumed in presence/absence analyses, although this assumption may not hold. Assigning TCR associations to individual alleles was difficult when HLA alleles, especially DR and DQ, strongly co-occurred. Compared with equally common non-associated chains, HLA-associated TCR beta chains in a later analysis were more clonally expanded and had lower generation probabilities. The authors suggested that the approach could potentially be extended to other disease states and immunological phenotypes. A group of highly shared sequence variants was considered likely to be a technical artifact of the sequencing pipeline. Because the 87-base-pair reads could not distinguish some IMGT-functional V segments, including TRBV6-2 and TRBV6-3, those segments were excluded. According to a later genetic analysis, donors in an Asian-associated ancestry cluster had fewer N-insertions in productive TCRs than the approximately 670-donor mean. The classifier was reported to diagnose cytomegalovirus status with high specificity and sensitivity in both the original cohort and the validation cohort. Correlated functional status among segregating V segments might reflect linkage disequilibrium, but an unknown experimental factor could not be ruled out. HLA typing was unavailable for some donors at each locus, so association tests used only the typed subset. The cohort was sequenced for TCR beta chains only, and without alpha or paired-chain data the features that could be detected were limited.

The library was obtained by the immunoSEQ multiplex PCR assay. For the multiplex PCR, a mixture combining 60 forward primers for TCR Vbeta segments and 13 reverse primers for TCR Jbeta segments was used. The CDR3 region of rearranged TCR beta genes was amplified from genomic DNA with a multiplex PCR assay. The Illumina HiSeq System was used to sequence the amplified TCR beta libraries as 87-base-pair reads. Per the original workflow: A later analysis tallied 75 million to 95 million unique TCR beta chains across the 666 repertoires, and some 10 million of those chains were shared by two or more donors. Raw reads were error-corrected and collapsed into unique sequences by a nearest-neighbor algorithm in which closely related sequences were merged to remove PCR and sequencing errors. CDR3 sequences were aligned to IMGT reference sequences to assign V, D and J gene segments. For a sequence to be retained, a match of at least six nucleotides to both a V gene segment and a J gene segment was required. A rearrangement counted as productive if the CDR3 had no stop codons and remained in frame with V and J, and every other rearrangement counted as non-productive. Following IMGT convention, CDR3 was defined as the stretch from the second conserved V-encoded cysteine up to the conserved J-encoded phenylalanine. Sequences without an unambiguous match to a single V gene segment were excluded from the earlier analysis of approximately 600 of the donors. In an earlier analysis of approximately 560 of the donors, a V segment was called functional when productive rearrangements were above 56.7%, and segregating when the standard deviation between donors exceeded 5%. A statistical classification framework was built for diagnosing cytomegalovirus status from the catalog of TCR beta chain sequences. In a later analysis, TCR nucleotide sequences were compared against IMGT/GENE-DB human TR gene sequences so that V and J genes could be assigned. A later analysis assigned CDR3 sequences and most-parsimonious VDJ recombination scenarios with the TCRdist pipeline. In a later analysis, each TCR beta chain was defined by its CDR3 amino acid sequence together with its V-gene family, and reads lacking a unique V-gene family were excluded. As a way to deal with suspected cross-contamination and a sequencing artifact, a later analysis dropped approximately 570 nucleotide sequences that were highly shared and had low generation probability. For each public chain, a later analysis derived a clonal expansion index from normalized ranks of inferred template counts within each repertoire. In a later analysis, generation probabilities were computed with a VDJ recombination model fitted to out-of-frame rearrangements, and the resulting probabilities were checked against IGoR. In a later analysis, TCR-TCR, TCR-HLA and TCR-CMV co-occurrence was scored with hypergeometric tests, and a repertoire-size bias correction was applied to TCR pairs. False discovery rates were estimated in a later analysis by permuting HLA or CMV assignments 20 times. A later analysis grouped co-occurring TCRs with DBSCAN, adding TCRdist sequence similarity when clustering within HLA-allele-positive subsets. Co-occurrence clustering excluded repertoires with fewer than 30,000 or more than 120,000 public chains, plus five with anomalous nucleotide sharing. In its TCRdb copy, this immuneACCESS table keeps in-frame sequences only and misses some clones. Where compared with another copy, unresolved V genes explain less than half of these, and the others have no known cause. D and trimming were read from the DNA, whereas the V and J calls and clone size are those reported in that table. This sample's table lists 100,000 to 150,000 clones. Of the sample, 1% is held by the ten largest clones.

In this chain, TRBV19 is recombined with TRBJ2-3, with 7 bases in between that match TRBD1. Sequencing was performed on PBMCs. The receptor comes from a man aged 18-30 years in good health and CMV-seronegative. The DNA sequence is TGTGCCAGTAGTAGGGGACAGTCCCGATTTACAGATACGCAGTATTTT. This sequence encodes CASSRGQSRFTDTQYF.